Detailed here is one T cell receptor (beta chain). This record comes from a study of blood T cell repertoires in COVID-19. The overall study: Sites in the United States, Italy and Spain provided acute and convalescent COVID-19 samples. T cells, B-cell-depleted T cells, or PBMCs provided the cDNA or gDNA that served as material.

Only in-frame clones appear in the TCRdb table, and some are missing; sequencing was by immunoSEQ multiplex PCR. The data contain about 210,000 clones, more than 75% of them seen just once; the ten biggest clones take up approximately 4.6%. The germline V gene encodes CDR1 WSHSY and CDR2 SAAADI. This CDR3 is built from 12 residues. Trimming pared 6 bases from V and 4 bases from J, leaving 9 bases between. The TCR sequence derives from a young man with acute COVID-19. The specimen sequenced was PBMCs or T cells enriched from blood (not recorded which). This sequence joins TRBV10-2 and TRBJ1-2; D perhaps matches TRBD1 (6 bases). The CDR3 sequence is CASSPDSYGYTF. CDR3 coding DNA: TGCGCCAGCAGCCCGGACAGCTATGGCTACACCTTC.